This note documents a single T cell receptor (beta chain) sequence. A second about 6 to 11 cycle PCR used barcoded and J-beta primers. Tags on each cDNA molecule came from a template-switch adaptor with 12 random nucleotides. No fewer than 3 million CDR3-containing paired-end reads came from each sample. Each CDR3 protein gets one entry after TCRdb re-called the 5' RACE reads with MiXCR. Altogether about 580,000 distinct CDR3 sequences are present, 47% being singletons, with the ten largest covering around 23%. The entry originates in a study of blood T cells in healthy people across ages. Extraction of total RNA produced a minimum of 5 micrograms from each sample. Trimming removed 1 base at V and 1 base at J, with 22 bases between. Germline CDR1 is DFQATT and CDR2 is SNEGSKA (reference sequence). This CDR3 spans 18 amino acids.

The chain carries TRBV20-1 and TRBJ2-5; possibly TRBD2 for D (5 bases). The sample consisted of blood. The sequence came from a man older than 75 in good health. The CDR3 bases are TGCAGTGCTAGAGTTATGATGGGAGTTAGTTTAGGCCAAGAGACCCAGTACTTC. It is translated as CSARVMMGVSLGQETQYF.